Reported below is one TCR beta chain. Its antigen remains unidentified. The data were taken from a study of T cells in localized non-small cell lung cancer. The data were produced by immunoSEQ multiplex PCR, yet TCRdb's version contains in-frame clones alone and is incomplete. The sample lists roughly 58,000 clones, 81% seen once, with around 4.7% in the top ten. The study's findings and limits: Without multi-region sequencing, intratumor heterogeneity could not be excluded. Within adjacent lung there appeared a median roughly 60 of the top 100 tumor clones. Higher T cell density in the blood was associated with longer overall survival, whereas higher adjacent-lung clonality associated with shorter survival. Uninvolved adjacent lung showed the highest T cell clonality, exceeding tumor.

CDR3 length equals 14 residues. Unmatched junction bases numbered 8, after V lost 4 bases and J lost 5 bases. The germline gives CDR1 SGHKS, CDR2 YYEKEE (reference sequence). The rearrangement links TRBV5-5 to TRBJ1-2, with TRBD1 matching over 7 bases. The clonotype originates from a man between 40 and 70 years old with stage II lung adenocarcinoma. The material was PBMCs, obtained before any cancer treatment. CDR3 sequence reads: CASSVDRVEYGYTF. CDR3 in DNA: TGTGCCAGCAGCGTAGACAGGGTAGAGTATGGCTACACCTTC.